These 18 T cell receptor beta chains were sequenced from one sample in a study of blood T cells in healthy people across ages. Primers used in a second PCR of roughly 6 to 12 cycles were a sample-barcoded 5' primer and a J-beta primer mix. TCRdb redid the calling of the 5' RACE reads with MiXCR, one entry per CDR3 protein. The table shows hundreds of thousands of distinct CDR3 sequences, with roughly 43% occurring only once. Specimen: blood. The source is a man older than 75 in good health.

The gene calls are TRBV20-1 and TRBJ2-3; 12 bases are shared with TRBD2. CDR3 length: 17 residues. Trimming took 2 bases from V and 0 from J; bases not matched to a gene: 6. Germline loops: CDR1 DFQATT, CDR2 SNEGSKA (reference sequence). The chain's CDR3 is CSARRTSGVASTDTQYF. CDR3 nucleotides: TGCAGTGCTAGAAGGACTAGCGGGGTAGCTAGCACAGATACGCAGTATTTT.

The genes are TRBV9 and TRBJ2-3; perhaps D is TRBD1 or TRBD2 (5 bases each). Trimming shortened V by 4 bases and J by 0 bases, and 12 bases separated the two germline ends. This CDR3 has 15 residues. Germline values: CDR1 SGDLS, CDR2 YYNGEE. The CDR3, as DNA: TGTGCCAGCAGCTCCGGGGCTACTAGCACAGATACGCAGTATTTT. Its protein product is CASSSGATSTDTQYF.

As concerns this clonotype: Possible read error: a much larger clone is one base away. The CDR3, as DNA: TGTGCCAGCAGCTCGAACACTGAATCTTTCTTT. The encoded protein is CASSSNTESFF. The chain uses TRBV7-6 and TRBJ1-1; D is uncertain. CDR3 length equals 11 residues. Germline V gene sequence: CDR1 SGHVS, CDR2 FNYEAQ.

This clonotype turned up a few times. V gene TRBV28 combines with J gene TRBJ2-5; D is perhaps TRBD1 (5 bases). The V end was cut by 4 bases, the J end by 6 bases, with 12 bases between. CDR1 is MDHEN and CDR2 is SYDVKM in the germline V gene. The CDR3 has 13 residues. CDR3 region: CASSWAGLQTQYF. The CDR3, as DNA: TGTGCCAGCAGTTGGGCAGGGCTGCAGACCCAGTACTTC. The whole variable domain, filled in from reference TRBV28 and TRBJ2-5, reads DVKVTQSSRYLVKRTGEKVFLECVQDMDHENMFWYRQDPGLGLRLIYFSYDVKMKEKGDIPEGYSVSREKKERFSLILESASTNQTSMYLCASSWAGLQTQYFGPGTRLLVL.

This clonotype was seen many times. The V gene is TRBV12-3 or TRBV12-4, the J gene TRBJ2-5; D is uncertain. The V end was cut by 5 bases, the J end by 2 bases, with 12 bases between. This CDR3 comprises 14 residues. CDR3 DNA sequence: TGTGCCAGCAGTCCCCACGGCGTACAAGAGACCCAGTACTTC. Translated: CASSPHGVQETQYF.

Note on this clonotype: The junction differs from germline at one of its ends, possibly a read error. The chain joins TRBV7-2 to TRBJ2-5; no clear D. This CDR3 spans 14 amino acids. The V gene's germline CDR1 is SGHTA and CDR2 FQGNSA. The CDR3 loop is CASGLSGHQETQYF. CDR3 DNA: TGTGCCAGCGGCTTATCTGGACACCAAGAGACCCAGTACTTC.

About this clonotype itself: A single base separates this from a much larger clone, so it may be a read error. The J gene is TRBJ2-5, the V gene TRBV29-1, with D possibly TRBD1 on 5 matching bases. The CDR3 has 12 residues. Trimming left V 5 bases short and J 7 bases short, with 14 bases between. Germline CDR1 and CDR2: SQVTM and ANQGSEA. CDR3 loop: CSVPQALVTQYF. CDR3 sequence (DNA): TGCAGCGTTCCACAGGCTTTGGTGACCCAGTACTTC.

V and J are TRBV7-9 and TRBJ2-3; tentatively, D is TRBD1 (6 bases). Trimming stripped 5 bases from V and 6 bases from J, with 12 bases between. The CDR3 totals 13 residues. CDR1 and CDR2 (germline): SEHNR, FQNEAQ (reference sequence). For the CDR3, the DNA is TGTGCCAGCAGCCACGACAGGACGGATACGCAGTATTTT. Translation gives CASSHDRTDTQYF.

The chain joins TRBV6-2 or TRBV6-3 to TRBJ2-1; 9 nucleotides align to TRBD2. Germline V gives CDR1 MNHEY, CDR2 SVGEGT. V shed 6 bases, J shed 1 base, and the junction held 4 bases outside the gene matches. The CDR3 runs to 15 residues. The CDR3 coding sequence is TGTGCCAGCAGATTTAGCGGGAGATCCTACAATGAGCAGTTCTTC. Translating gives CASRFSGRSYNEQFF.

The J gene is TRBJ1-5, the V gene TRBV5-1; a possible D gene is TRBD1 (6 bases). The germline V gene has CDR1 SGHRS and CDR2 YFSETQ. Trimming removed 6 bases from V and 0 bases from J, with 16 bases in between. CDR3 length: 16 amino acids. This chain's CDR3 is CASTLSGGHSNQPQHF. The CDR3 DNA is TGCGCCAGCACTCTAAGCGGGGGACATAGCAATCAGCCCCAGCATTTT.

This clonotype was recorded at least ten times. The J gene is TRBJ2-5, the V gene TRBV10-3, with 9 bases identical to TRBD2. Germline V CDR1 and CDR2: ENHRY, SYGVKD. The J segment lost 4 bases and the V segment lost 4 bases, leaving 10 bases of the junction unmatched. The CDR3 runs to 16 residues. Written as DNA, the CDR3 is TGTGCCATCAGTGTGGGTACTAGCGGGTTAGGAGAGACCCAGTACTTC. This codes for CAISVGTSGLGETQYF.

This rearrangement joins TRBV6-5 to TRBJ2-3, with 7 bases that match TRBD2. V was clipped by 0 bases and J by 4 bases; unmatched bases: 1. The CDR3 is made up of 14 amino acids. Per germline, CDR1 MNHEY and CDR2 SVGAGI. This CDR3 reads CASSYSAGPDTQYF. DNA of the CDR3: TGTGCCAGCAGTTACTCAGCGGGGCCAGATACGCAGTATTTT.

This clonotype was observed a few times. V and J are TRBV3-1 and TRBJ2-7; TRBD2 matches at 10 bases. Germline CDR1 reads LGHDT; CDR2 reads YNNKEL (reference sequence). The length of the CDR3 is 16 residues. Trimming took 0 bases from V and 7 from J; bases not matched to a gene: 9. CDR3 region: CASSQDSLAGAAEQYF. The CDR3 nucleotides read TGTGCCAGCAGCCAAGATAGTCTAGCGGGAGCGGCTGAGCAGTACTTC.

The chain carries TRBV7-9 and TRBJ1-1; 8 positions agree with TRBD1. The V gene's germline CDR1 is SEHNR and CDR2 FQNEAQ (reference sequence). V lost 5 bases and J lost 1; bases outside the gene matches: 9. The CDR3 consists of 16 residues. This chain's CDR3 is CASSGGPGTGNTEAFF. CDR3 coding DNA: TGTGCCAGCAGCGGGGGTCCCGGGACAGGGAACACTGAAGCTTTCTTT.

The table lists this clonotype with a few counts. The chain couples TRBV2 to TRBJ2-5, with 13 positions matching TRBD2. This CDR3 has 16 residues. Germline assignment: CDR1 SNHLY and CDR2 FYNNEI. The trim removed 6 bases at V and 1 base at J, leaving 5 bases unmatched. The CDR3 is CASSRLAGGAQETQYF. CDR3 coding DNA: TGTGCCAGCAGCAGACTAGCGGGGGGAGCCCAAGAGACCCAGTACTTC.

This clonotype has a handful of counts. V gene TRBV7-2 combines with J gene TRBJ1-6; tentatively, D is TRBD1 (5 bases). CDR3 length equals 16 residues. V gave up 1 base and J gave up 6 bases, with 13 bases separating them. Germline CDR1 is SGHTA and CDR2 is FQGNSA. The CDR3 nucleotides read TGTGCCAGCAGCTTAGTGGCTGGGGGGGGTAATTCACCCCTCCACTTT. The encoded protein is CASSLVAGGGNSPLHF.

The chain recombines TRBV20-1 with TRBJ2-5; the match to TRBD2 covers 8 bases. With the DNA end fitting TRBJ2-7 better, the J assignment may be wrong. This CDR3 region has 15 residues. Per germline, CDR1 DFQATT and CDR2 SNEGSKA (reference sequence). The CDR3 loop reads CSARTAGGSRYEQYF. The CDR3 nucleotides read TGCAGTGCTAGAACGGCGGGAGGATCGCGATACGAGCAGTACTTC.

CDR3 nucleotide sequence: TGTGCCAGCAGCCAATTCCAGTGGACAGGGTCCTACGAGCAGTACTTC. Its protein is CASSQFQWTGSYEQYF. The V and J genes are TRBV5-5 and TRBJ2-7; TRBD1 agrees at 8 bases. There are 16 residues in the CDR3. Germline V CDR1 and CDR2: SGHKS, YYEKEE (reference sequence). The J segment lost 1 base and the V segment lost 4 bases, leaving 10 bases of the junction unmatched.